The 19 T cell receptor beta chains below come from one sample, sequenced in a study of blood T cell repertoires in COVID-19. TCRdb's copy holds only in-frame clones and misses some; the assay was immunoSEQ multiplex PCR. Altogether 55,000 to 80,000 clones are present, over 75% being singletons, with the ten largest covering approximately 31%. Sequenced material: peripheral blood. The receptors here all came from a man between 45 and 60 years old with acute or convalescent COVID-19.

The rearrangement uses TRBV29-1 and TRBJ2-3, with TRBD2 identical over 7 bases. V lost 4 bases, J lost 3 bases, and 4 bases stayed unmatched. The germline V gene has CDR1 SQVTM and CDR2 ANQGSEA. The CDR3 extends over 13 amino acids. CDR3 in DNA: TGCAGCGTTGCCGGCGGGGGAACAGATACGCAGTATTTT. Its translation: CSVAGGGTDTQYF.

The rearrangement joins TRBV2 to TRBJ1-1; 8 nucleotides match TRBD1. CDR1 and CDR2 (germline): SNHLY, FYNNEI. The CDR3 runs 13 residues. J lost 4 bases, V lost 6 bases, and 4 bases had no gene match. The CDR3 sequence: CASRIQGATEAFF. CDR3 DNA: TGTGCCAGCAGAATCCAGGGGGCCACTGAAGCTTTCTTT.

CDR3 DNA: TGTGCTAGTGGTTTGTTACCGGGACAGGACACCGGGGAGCTGTTTTTT. It is translated as CASGLLPGQDTGELFF. The chain joins TRBV12-5 to TRBJ2-2; 8 bases align to TRBD1. CDR1 LGHNT and CDR2 FRNRAP come from the germline V gene. With V trimmed by 2 bases and J by 3 bases, 5 bases remained unmatched. The CDR3 has 16 residues.

This sequence joins TRBV23-1 and TRBJ2-7, with 9 bases matching TRBD1. TRBV23-1 is labeled an ORF, and its function is uncertain. The length of the CDR3 is 14 residues. V was clipped by 2 bases and J by 3 bases; unmatched bases: 2. CDR3 sequence (DNA): TGCGCCAGCAGTCAACCGGGACAGGGCTACGAGCAGTACTTC. It encodes CASSQPGQGYEQYF.

The rearrangement uses TRBV10-3 and TRBJ2-1, with 11 bases aligning to TRBD2. The CDR3 totals 14 residues. Per the germline V gene, CDR1 is ENHRY and CDR2 is SYGVKD. Losses at the gene ends were 6 bases for V and 13 bases for J; bases not matched to a gene: 11. CDR3 in amino acids: CAIRPGLAVQKQFF. The CDR3 coding sequence is TGTGCCATCAGGCCGGGACTAGCGGTGCAGAAACAGTTCTTC.

V usage is TRBV4-1 and J usage is TRBJ2-7; no firm D call. This CDR3 spans 13 amino acids. CDR1 and CDR2 (germline): MGHRA, YSYEKL. The germline V and J ends were trimmed by 0 bases and 2 bases, with 5 bases remaining between them. The CDR3, as DNA: TGCGCCAGCAGCCAAGAGCGCACCTACGAGCAGTACTTC. This translates into CASSQERTYEQYF.

The chain couples TRBV7-8 to TRBJ2-7, with 7 bases identical to TRBD2. Germline lookup yields CDR1 SGHVS and CDR2 FQNEAQ. The CDR3 covers 14 residues. After removal of 0 bases from V and 5 bases from J, the junction contained 4 bases not matched to a gene. CDR3 sequence reads: CASSLAGGRNEQYF. CDR3 nucleotide sequence: TGTGCCAGCAGCTTAGCGGGAGGGCGGAACGAGCAGTACTTC.

This clone was detected only once. This chain connects TRBV4-2 to TRBJ2-5; 8 bases map to TRBD2. Germline CDR1 and CDR2: LGHNA and YNFKEQ. The CDR3 length is 16 residues. Trimming took 0 bases from V and 5 from J; bases not matched to a gene: 8. CDR3 amino acids: CASSQDGAGAPETQYF. CDR3 in DNA: TGTGCCAGCAGCCAAGATGGAGCGGGGGCCCCTGAGACCCAGTACTTC.

The rearrangement joins TRBV7-9 to TRBJ2-3; 9 bases align to TRBD2. J was trimmed by 4 bases and V by 3 bases; bases with no gene match: 14. CDR1 is SEHNR and CDR2 is FQNEAQ in the germline V gene (reference sequence). The CDR3 consists of 18 residues. In nucleotides, the CDR3 is TGTGCCAGCAGCTTCTCCGGGCGGGGGGGATACTCCCCAGATACGCAGTATTTT. This gives the protein CASSFSGRGGYSPDTQYF.

The J gene is TRBJ2-7, the V gene TRBV13; tentative D call: TRBD1 (5 bases). This CDR3 is 14 amino acids long. The germline gives CDR1 PRHDT, CDR2 FYEKMQ (reference sequence). The ends were cut back, 0 bases at V and 2 bases at J, with 8 bases in the middle. The CDR3 is CASSLGTETYEQYF. CDR3 DNA sequence: TGTGCCAGCAGCTTAGGGACAGAGACCTACGAGCAGTACTTC.

A few counts support this clone. The V call is TRBV5-4, the J call TRBJ1-3; a possible D gene is TRBD1 (6 bases). Germline values: CDR1 SGHNT, CDR2 YYREEE (reference sequence). Trimming cost V 4 bases and J 5 bases, with 16 bases left between them. The CDR3 covers 15 residues. The CDR3 is CASSPGVGHRNTIYF. DNA for the CDR3: TGTGCCAGCAGCCCAGGGGTAGGCCACCGAAACACCATATATTTT.

Here the CDR3 reads CASSQDLWQGGIQYF. The CDR3 DNA is TGTGCCAGCAGCCAAGATCTGTGGCAGGGGGGCATTCAGTACTTC. V and J are TRBV3-1 (or the pseudogene TRBV3-2) and TRBJ2-4, with D tentatively TRBD1 (7 bases). The germline CDR1 and CDR2 sequences are LGHDT and YNNKEL (reference sequence). Trimming removed 0 bases from V and 9 bases from J, with 15 bases in between. CDR3 size: 15 residues.

The gene calls are TRBV4-2 and TRBJ2-4, with a tentative D call TRBD2 (7 bases). Germline V gene data show CDR1 as LGHNA and CDR2 as YNFKEQ. There are 19 residues in the CDR3. Between the trimmed V and J ends, which lost 5 bases and 2 bases, there was a span of 25 bases. For the CDR3, the DNA is TGTGCCAGCAGCAATCGGTTGGGGGCGGGGGAAGGTTCCAAAAACATTCAGTACTTC. This codes for CASSNRLGAGEGSKNIQYF.

The chain uses TRBV5-4 and TRBJ2-5; 9 nucleotides match TRBD2. With 3 bases clipped from V and 4 bases from J, the junction kept 7 bases outside the gene matches. Per germline, CDR1 SGHNT and CDR2 YYREEE (reference sequence). CDR3 length: 15 residues. CDR3 bases: TGTGCCAGCAGCTCGGGACTAGCACAAGTAGAGACCCAGTACTTC. The encoded protein is CASSSGLAQVETQYF.

The chain employs TRBV28 and TRBJ1-5; D perhaps matches TRBD1 (5 bases). This CDR3 comprises 19 residues. Between the trimmed V and J ends, which lost 3 bases and 0 bases, there was a span of 21 bases. Germline V gene data show CDR1 as MDHEN and CDR2 as SYDVKM. The chain's CDR3 is CASSLRDKAWGYSNQPQHF. The CDR3 DNA reads as TGTGCCAGCAGTTTGCGGGATAAGGCATGGGGCTATAGCAATCAGCCCCAGCATTTT.

The chain joins TRBV7-2 to TRBJ1-2, with 7 bases identical to TRBD1. The length of the CDR3 is 16 residues. V shed 5 bases and J 7 bases; nucleotides not matched to a gene: 16. Germline CDR1 and CDR2: SGHTA and FQGNSA. This chain's CDR3 is CASSQPGTVREAGYTF. In DNA, the CDR3 is TGTGCCAGCAGCCAACCCGGGACAGTTAGGGAAGCTGGCTACACCTTC.

The V gene is TRBV2, the J gene TRBJ1-2; no clear D gene. The CDR3 contains 11 residues. Between the trimmed V and J ends, which lost 7 bases and 2 bases, there was a span of 5 bases. CDR1 is SNHLY and CDR2 is FYNNEI in the germline V gene. DNA for the CDR3: TGTGCCAGCAACTCCAACTATGGCTACACCTTC. This gives the protein CASNSNYGYTF.

This rearrangement joins TRBV5-1 to TRBJ2-5, with TRBD1 matching 11 bases. This CDR3 is 16 amino acids long. J gave up 5 bases and V 4 bases, and 10 bases lay outside the gene matches. CDR1 and CDR2 from the germline V gene are SGHRS and YFSETQ. The DNA of the CDR3 is TGCGCCAGCAGCACCGGGACAGGGGGGATGTGGGAGACCCAGTACTTC. Protein: CASSTGTGGMWETQYF.

This clone is a singleton in its sample. The CDR3 bases are TGTGCCAGCAGCAGGACAGGGGGCGCCGAGACCCAGTACTTC. It yields the protein CASSRTGGAETQYF. The chain combines TRBV6-4 with TRBJ2-5; 11 bases fit TRBD1. The CDR3 is 14 amino acids. Germline assignment: CDR1 MRHNA and CDR2 SNTAGT. Trimming took 6 bases from V and 5 from J; bases not matched to a gene: 5.